Following are 8 T cell receptor beta chains from one sample sequenced in a study of T cell responses to AZD1222 COVID-19 vaccine. Generated by immunoSEQ multiplex PCR, the TCRdb table keeps only in-frame clones and is missing some. This sample carries about 88,000 clones, 92% of them seen once, and the ten largest clones take about 5%. Sequenced here: peripheral blood, sampled on day 0 of AZD1222 vaccination. These receptors originate from an adult in good health.

The rearrangement links TRBV27 to TRBJ2-7, with 7 bases identical to TRBD1. Germline V gene sequence: CDR1 MNHEY, CDR2 SMNVEV (reference sequence). The CDR3 sequence is 16 residues long. V lost 5 bases and J lost 3; bases outside the gene matches: 13. CDR3 protein: CASSPFTRGSLYEQYF. In DNA, the CDR3 is TGTGCCAGCAGTCCATTCACCAGGGGGAGCCTCTACGAGCAGTACTTC.

The gene calls are TRBV6-1 and TRBJ2-6; D uncertain. V was cut by 2 bases and J by 0 bases, with 8 bases left in between. CDR1 is MNHNS, CDR2 SASEGT, per germline. This CDR3 has 16 amino acids. CDR3 nucleotide sequence: TGTGCCAGCAGTGAATACAGTAGCTCTGGGGCCAACGTCCTGACTTTC. Protein product: CASSEYSSSGANVLTF.

CDR3 bases: TGTGCCACCCGTGGGGCTTTGGGCACTGAAGCTTTCTTT. It specifies CATRGALGTEAFF. This chain links TRBV24-1 with TRBJ1-1; D possibly corresponds to TRBD1 (5 bases). The germline CDR1 and CDR2 sequences are KGHDR and SFDVKD. CDR3 length: 13 amino acids. V shed 9 bases and J shed 4 bases, with 14 bases lying between them.

This rearrangement joins TRBV15 to TRBJ2-7; the D is unclear. The V end was cut by 0 bases, the J end by 3 bases, with 12 bases between. The germline CDR1 and CDR2 sequences are LNHNV and YYDKDF (reference sequence). CDR3 size: 15 residues. The CDR3, as DNA: TGTGCCACCAGCAGAGAACGAGCGCGGAGCTACGAGCAGTACTTC. Translated, it gives CATSRERARSYEQYF.

CDR3 residues: CASSEQPTYTEAFF. The CDR3, as DNA: TGTGCCAGCAGTGAACAGCCAACCTACACTGAAGCTTTCTTT. The chain uses TRBV6-1 and TRBJ1-1; D gene unclear. The V gene lost 2 bases and the J gene lost 3 bases, with 10 bases spanning the gap. The CDR3 totals 14 residues. The germline CDR1 and CDR2 sequences are MNHNS and SASEGT.

This clone appeared a few times. This rearrangement joins TRBV27 to TRBJ1-2, with D perhaps TRBD1 (5 bases). The CDR3 is made up of 16 amino acids. Germline V CDR1 and CDR2: MNHEY, SMNVEV (reference sequence). Trimming pared 5 bases from V and 5 bases from J, leaving 21 bases between. The CDR3 DNA reads as TGTGCCAGCAGTCAACAGACAGCGAAGGGAGCTTATGGCTACACCTTC. Its protein is CASSQQTAKGAYGYTF.

This clone showed up just once. J is TRBJ2-3 and V is TRBV21-1. TRBV21-1 is classified as a pseudogene. CDR3 length equals 13 residues. The chain's CDR3 is CASSNPNTDTQYF. In DNA form, the CDR3 reads TGTGCCAGCAGCAACCCGAACACAGATACGCAGTATTTT.

V usage is TRBV4-1 and J usage is TRBJ1-2; 8 bases are a match to TRBD1. Germline CDR1 reads MGHRA; CDR2 reads YSYEKL. V shed 7 bases and J 6 bases; nucleotides not matched to a gene: 13. The CDR3 has 15 residues. The CDR3 DNA reads TGCGCCAGCACAAATGGACAGGGAATATCCCATGGCTACACCTTC. This encodes CASTNGQGISHGYTF.